This entry lists 16 T cell receptor beta chains sequenced from one sample in a study of blood T cell repertoires in COVID-19. TCRdb keeps only in-frame clones here, not all; method: immunoSEQ multiplex PCR. The profile shows around 200,000 clones, approximately 82% of them singletons. The sequenced sample consisted of peripheral blood. The receptors here all came from a man aged 50 to 60 with active or convalescent COVID-19.

The V and J genes are TRBV27 and TRBJ1-2, with a possible D match to TRBD1 (5 bases). This CDR3 has 14 residues. Trimming left V 4 bases short and J 7 bases short, with 16 bases between. Germline values: CDR1 MNHEY, CDR2 SMNVEV (reference sequence). CDR3 sequence reads: CASSSDSGGFGYTF. CDR3 coding DNA: TGTGCCAGCAGTTCAGATTCCGGGGGGTTTGGCTACACCTTC.

Written as DNA, the CDR3 is TGCGCCAGCAGTGGGGGACAGGGGGCAAACACCGGGGAGCTGTTTTTT. Encoded protein: CASSGGQGANTGELFF. The chain employs TRBV10-1 and TRBJ2-2; TRBD1 matches at 12 bases. This CDR3 is built from 16 residues. V dropped 4 bases and J dropped 2; count of bases not matched to a gene: 2. Germline V lookup: CDR1 WNHNN, CDR2 SYGVQD (reference sequence).

This clone was counted only a few times. The rearrangement links TRBV6-1 to TRBJ1-6, with TRBD1 identical over 8 bases. Trimming took 4 bases from V and 0 from J; bases not matched to a gene: 5. The CDR3 spans 17 residues. Germline-derived CDR1 and CDR2 are MNHNS and SASEGT. CDR3 region: CASSARDRSSYNSPLHF. CDR3 in DNA: TGTGCCAGCAGTGCCCGGGACAGGAGCTCCTATAATTCACCCCTCCACTTT.

The genes are TRBV29-1 and TRBJ2-2, with D possibly matching TRBD2 (5 bases). With 1 base removed from V and 9 bases from J, the gap between germline ends came to 15 bases. The germline V gene has CDR1 SQVTM and CDR2 ANQGSEA. This CDR3 has 14 amino acids. The CDR3 loop is CSVEGPGISRELFF. The CDR3, as DNA: TGCAGCGTTGAAGGGCCCGGGATCAGCAGGGAGCTGTTTTTT.

The chain carries TRBV3-1 (or the pseudogene TRBV3-2) and TRBJ2-5; D is unclear. The CDR3 runs 14 residues. CDR1 is LGHDT and CDR2 is YNNKEL in the germline V gene (reference sequence). Trimming removed 2 bases at V and 2 bases at J, with 9 bases between. CDR3 nucleotides: TGTGCCAGCAGCCAAAGAGCCTCACAAGAGACCCAGTACTTC. Translation gives CASSQRASQETQYF.

The table lists this clone with a few counts. Here the CDR3 reads CASSRAEINTGELFF. The CDR3 nucleotides read TGCGCCAGCAGCCGGGCAGAAATTAACACCGGGGAGCTGTTTTTT. The chain recombines TRBV4-1 with TRBJ2-2, with D unclear. V was pared by 4 bases and J by 2 bases, with 11 bases between. Germline lookup yields CDR1 MGHRA and CDR2 YSYEKL. This CDR3 is 15 amino acids long.

The gene calls are TRBV2 and TRBJ1-1, with D unresolved. The V gene lost 8 bases and the J gene lost 1 base, with 5 bases spanning the gap. The CDR3 has 11 amino acids. Germline V lookup: CDR1 SNHLY, CDR2 FYNNEI. The CDR3 DNA is TGTGCCAGCCAACAGAACACTGAAGCTTTCTTT. Translated: CASQQNTEAFF.

There are a few counts of this clone. The chain recombines TRBV19 with TRBJ1-2; 7 positions match TRBD1. With 6 bases clipped from V and 5 bases from J, the junction kept 3 bases outside the gene matches. Looked up from germline, CDR1 is LNHDA and CDR2 is SQIVND (reference sequence). The CDR3 has 12 residues. CDR3 sequence: CASSQQGYGYTF. In nucleotides, the CDR3 is TGTGCCAGTAGCCAACAGGGGTATGGCTACACCTTC.

The rearrangement links TRBV7-9 to TRBJ2-5; 7 bases line up with TRBD1. CDR3 length: 14 amino acids. Germline V lookup: CDR1 SEHNR, CDR2 FQNEAQ (reference sequence). After removal of 5 bases from V and 0 bases from J, the junction contained 3 bases not matched to a gene. The CDR3 reads CASSPGQYQETQYF. In nucleotides, the CDR3 is TGTGCCAGCAGCCCGGGACAGTACCAAGAGACCCAGTACTTC.

J is TRBJ1-5 and V is TRBV28; 8 nucleotides agree with TRBD1. CDR3 length: 16 residues. With V trimmed by 6 bases and J by 7 bases, 14 bases remained unmatched. Germline V CDR1 and CDR2: MDHEN, SYDVKM. CDR3 region: CASRLEHRGFNQPQHF. The DNA for the CDR3 is TGTGCCAGCAGGCTCGAACACAGGGGGTTTAACCAGCCCCAGCATTTT.

The rearrangement uses TRBV6-2 or TRBV6-3 and TRBJ1-1, with 7 positions matching TRBD1. V lost 5 bases and J lost 3; bases outside the gene matches: 6. The V gene's germline CDR1 is MNHEY and CDR2 SVGEGT. There are 14 residues in the CDR3. In DNA form, the CDR3 reads TGTGCCAGCAGTACGAACACAGGGGACACTGAAGCTTTCTTT. It translates to CASSTNTGDTEAFF.

This clone was seen once. The chain recombines TRBV6-5 with TRBJ1-2; no firm D call. The V gene lost 6 bases and the J gene lost 11 bases, with 13 bases spanning the gap. The CDR3 length is 11 residues. CDR1 and CDR2 from the germline V gene are MNHEY and SVGAGI. The CDR3 nucleotides are TGTGCCAGCAGCGCAGGTGGCTGGTACACCTTC. Protein sequence: CASSAGGWYTF.

The rearrangement uses TRBV10-3 and TRBJ2-7; D might be TRBD2 (5 bases). CDR3 length: 12 residues. Trimming removed 0 bases from V and 9 bases from J, with 9 bases in between. Germline lookup yields CDR1 ENHRY and CDR2 SYGVKD. CDR3 sequence (DNA): TGTGCCATCAGTGAGTCGGGAGTTGGGCAGTACTTC. This translates into CAISESGVGQYF.

This clone showed up just a few times. The rearrangement uses TRBV4-3 and TRBJ1-1; 9 bases are a match to TRBD1. The CDR3 covers 15 residues. Per germline, CDR1 LGHNA and CDR2 YSLEER. The V and J ends lost 5 bases and 1 base, in that order; junction bases with no gene match: 5. CDR3 bases: TGCGCCAGCAGCGGGACAGGGAAGAAGAACACTGAAGCTTTCTTT. The encoded protein is CASSGTGKKNTEAFF.

The V and J genes are TRBV14 and TRBJ1-1; tentative D call: TRBD1 (6 bases). The ends were cut back, 4 bases at V and 2 bases at J, with 14 bases in the middle. This CDR3 has 15 amino acids. CDR1 and CDR2 (germline): SGHDN, FVKESK. CDR3 DNA sequence: TGTGCCAGCAGCCGCCGTACAGGGAGCAACACTGAAGCTTTCTTT. Translated: CASSRRTGSNTEAFF.

DNA for the CDR3: TGCGCCAGCAGCCCTACGGACAGTACTGGAAACACCATATATTTT. The encoded protein is CASSPTDSTGNTIYF. The V call is TRBV4-1, the J call TRBJ1-3, with D perhaps matching TRBD1 (6 bases). Germline CDR1 is MGHRA and CDR2 is YSYEKL. The CDR3 has 15 residues. Between the trimmed V and J ends, which lost 4 bases and 2 bases, there was a span of 12 bases.